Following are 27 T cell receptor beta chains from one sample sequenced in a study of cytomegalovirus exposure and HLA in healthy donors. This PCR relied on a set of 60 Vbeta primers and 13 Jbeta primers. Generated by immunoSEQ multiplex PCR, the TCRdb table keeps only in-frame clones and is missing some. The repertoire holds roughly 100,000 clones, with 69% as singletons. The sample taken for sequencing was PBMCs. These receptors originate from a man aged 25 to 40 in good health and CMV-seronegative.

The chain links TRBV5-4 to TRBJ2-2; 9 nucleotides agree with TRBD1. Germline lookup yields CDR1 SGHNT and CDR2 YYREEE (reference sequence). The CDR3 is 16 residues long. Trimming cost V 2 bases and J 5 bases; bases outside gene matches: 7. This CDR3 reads CASSFGTGFGTGELFF. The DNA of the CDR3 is TGTGCCAGCAGCTTTGGGACAGGGTTTGGGACCGGGGAGCTGTTTTTT.

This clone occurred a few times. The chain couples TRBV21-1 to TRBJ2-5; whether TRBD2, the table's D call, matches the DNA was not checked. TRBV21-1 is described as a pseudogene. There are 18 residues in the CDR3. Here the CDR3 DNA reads TGTGCCAGCAGCAAACGACTAGCGGGAGAATCAAACCAAGAGACCCAGTACTTC. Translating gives CASSKRLAGESNQETQYF.

CDR3 protein: CASSPDRGNTGELFF. The DNA for the CDR3 is TGTGCCAGCAGTCCGGACAGGGGCAACACCGGGGAGCTGTTTTTT. The genes are TRBV6-5 and TRBJ2-2, with 9 bases matching TRBD1. This CDR3 comprises 15 residues. Germline CDR1 MNHEY, CDR2 SVGAGI. With 5 bases clipped from V and 2 bases from J, the junction kept 3 bases outside the gene matches.

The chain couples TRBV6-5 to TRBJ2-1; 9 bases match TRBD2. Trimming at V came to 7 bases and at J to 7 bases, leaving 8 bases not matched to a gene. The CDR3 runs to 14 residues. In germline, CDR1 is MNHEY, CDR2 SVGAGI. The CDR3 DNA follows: TGTGCCAGCAAGGTCTCTAGCGGGATTAATGAGCAGTTCTTC. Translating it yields CASKVSSGINEQFF.

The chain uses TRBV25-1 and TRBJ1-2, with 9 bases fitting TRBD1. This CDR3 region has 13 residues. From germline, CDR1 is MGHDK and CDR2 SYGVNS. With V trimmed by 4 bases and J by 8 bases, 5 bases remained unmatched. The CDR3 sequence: CASSGGQGRGYTF. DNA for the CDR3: TGTGCCAGCAGTGGGGGACAGGGTAGGGGCTACACCTTC.

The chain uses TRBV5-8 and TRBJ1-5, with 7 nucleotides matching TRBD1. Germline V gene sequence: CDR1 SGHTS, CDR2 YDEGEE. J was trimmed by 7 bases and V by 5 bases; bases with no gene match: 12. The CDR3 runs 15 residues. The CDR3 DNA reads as TGTGCCAGCAGGTTCCTCGACAGGGATGGCCAGCCCCAGCATTTT. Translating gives CASRFLDRDGQPQHF.

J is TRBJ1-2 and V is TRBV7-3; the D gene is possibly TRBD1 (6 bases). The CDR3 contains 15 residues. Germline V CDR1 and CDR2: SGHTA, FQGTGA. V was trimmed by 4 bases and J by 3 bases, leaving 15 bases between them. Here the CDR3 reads CASSSKGGADYGYTF. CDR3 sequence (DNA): TGTGCCAGCAGCTCCAAAGGGGGAGCAGACTATGGCTACACCTTC.

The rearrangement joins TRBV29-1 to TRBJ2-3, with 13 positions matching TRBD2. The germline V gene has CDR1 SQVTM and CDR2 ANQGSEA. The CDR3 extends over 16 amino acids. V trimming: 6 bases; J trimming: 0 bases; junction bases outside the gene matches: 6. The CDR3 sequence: CSVTGTSGTSTDTQYF. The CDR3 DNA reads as TGCAGCGTAACCGGGACTAGCGGGACTAGCACAGATACGCAGTATTTT.

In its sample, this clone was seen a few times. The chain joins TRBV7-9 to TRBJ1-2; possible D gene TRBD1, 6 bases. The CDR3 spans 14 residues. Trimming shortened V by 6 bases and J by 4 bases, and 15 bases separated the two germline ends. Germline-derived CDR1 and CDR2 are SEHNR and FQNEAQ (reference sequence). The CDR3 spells CASSSQGWSYGYTF. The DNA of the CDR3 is TGTGCCAGCAGTTCACAGGGCTGGAGCTATGGCTACACCTTC.

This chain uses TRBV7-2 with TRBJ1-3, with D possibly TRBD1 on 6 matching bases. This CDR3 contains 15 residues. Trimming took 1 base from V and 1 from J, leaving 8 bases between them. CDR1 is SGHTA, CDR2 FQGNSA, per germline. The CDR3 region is CASSLDTGSGNTIYF. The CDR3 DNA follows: TGTGCCAGCAGCTTAGATACAGGGTCTGGAAACACCATATATTTT.

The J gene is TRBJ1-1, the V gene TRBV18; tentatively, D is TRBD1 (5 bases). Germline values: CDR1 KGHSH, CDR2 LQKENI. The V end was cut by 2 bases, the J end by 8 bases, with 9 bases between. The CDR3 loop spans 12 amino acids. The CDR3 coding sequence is TGTGCCAGCTCACCAAAGACAGCCGAAGCTTTCTTT. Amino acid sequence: CASSPKTAEAFF.

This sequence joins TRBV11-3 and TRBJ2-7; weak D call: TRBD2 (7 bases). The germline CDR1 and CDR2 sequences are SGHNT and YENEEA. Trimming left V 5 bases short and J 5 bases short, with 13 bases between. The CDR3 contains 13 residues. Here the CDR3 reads CASSPRGGHEQYF. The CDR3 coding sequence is TGTGCCAGCAGCCCGAGGGGGGGCCACGAGCAGTACTTC.

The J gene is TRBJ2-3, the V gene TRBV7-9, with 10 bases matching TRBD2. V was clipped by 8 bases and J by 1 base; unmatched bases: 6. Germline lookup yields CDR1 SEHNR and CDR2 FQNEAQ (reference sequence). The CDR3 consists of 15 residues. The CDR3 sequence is CASGSGTSGTDTQYF. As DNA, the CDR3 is TGTGCCAGCGGGTCCGGGACTAGCGGCACAGATACGCAGTATTTT.

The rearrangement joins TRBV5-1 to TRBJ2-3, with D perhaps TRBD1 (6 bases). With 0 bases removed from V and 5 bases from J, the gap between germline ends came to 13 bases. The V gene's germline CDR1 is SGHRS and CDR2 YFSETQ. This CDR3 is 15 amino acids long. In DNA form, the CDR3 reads TGCGCCAGCAGCTTGGCCAGGGGAAGAGGAGATACGCAGTATTTT. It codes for CASSLARGRGDTQYF.

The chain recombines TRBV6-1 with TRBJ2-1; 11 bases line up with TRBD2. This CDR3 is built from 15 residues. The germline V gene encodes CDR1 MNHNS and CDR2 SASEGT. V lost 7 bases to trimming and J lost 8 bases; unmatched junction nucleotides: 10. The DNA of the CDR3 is TGTGCCAGCACCAGGACTAGCGGGTATATCCATGAGCAGTTCTTC. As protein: CASTRTSGYIHEQFF.

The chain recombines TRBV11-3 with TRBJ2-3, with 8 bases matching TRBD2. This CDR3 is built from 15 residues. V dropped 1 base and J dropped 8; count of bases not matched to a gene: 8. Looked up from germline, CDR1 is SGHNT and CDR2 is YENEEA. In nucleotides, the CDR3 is TGTGCCAGCAGCTTAGGAGCGGGAGAGTCTGGTACGCAGTATTTT. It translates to CASSLGAGESGTQYF.

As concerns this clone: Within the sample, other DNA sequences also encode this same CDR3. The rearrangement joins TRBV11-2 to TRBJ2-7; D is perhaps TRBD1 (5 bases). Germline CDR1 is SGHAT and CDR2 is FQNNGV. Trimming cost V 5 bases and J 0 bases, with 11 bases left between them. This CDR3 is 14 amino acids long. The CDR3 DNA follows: TGTGCCAGCAGCCCAGCAGGGCACTCCTACGAGCAGTACTTC. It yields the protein CASSPAGHSYEQYF.

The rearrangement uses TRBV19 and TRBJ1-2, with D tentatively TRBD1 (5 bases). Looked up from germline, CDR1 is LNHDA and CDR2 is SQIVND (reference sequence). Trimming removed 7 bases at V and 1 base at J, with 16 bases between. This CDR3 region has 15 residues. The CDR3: CASTPSPDINYGYTF. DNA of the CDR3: TGTGCCAGTACCCCATCACCGGACATTAACTATGGCTACACCTTC.

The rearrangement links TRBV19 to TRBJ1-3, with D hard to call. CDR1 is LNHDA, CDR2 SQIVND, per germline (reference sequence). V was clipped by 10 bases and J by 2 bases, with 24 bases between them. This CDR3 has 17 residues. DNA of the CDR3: TGTGCCACTTCCCCGGCCCAAACGGTCAGGACTGGAAACACCATATATTTT. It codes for CATSPAQTVRTGNTIYF.

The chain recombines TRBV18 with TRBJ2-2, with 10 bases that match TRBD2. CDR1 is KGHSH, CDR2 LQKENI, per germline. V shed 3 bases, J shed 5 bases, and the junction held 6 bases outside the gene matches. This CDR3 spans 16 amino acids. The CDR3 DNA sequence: TGTGCCAGCTCACCGCTCGGGACTAGCGCAACCGGGGAGCTGTTTTTT. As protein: CASSPLGTSATGELFF.

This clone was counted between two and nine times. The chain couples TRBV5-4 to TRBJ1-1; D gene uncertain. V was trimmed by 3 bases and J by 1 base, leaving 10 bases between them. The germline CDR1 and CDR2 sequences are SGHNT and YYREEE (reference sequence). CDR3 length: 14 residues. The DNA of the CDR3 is TGTGCCAGCAGCTATGATACGGGGAACACTGAAGCTTTCTTT. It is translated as CASSYDTGNTEAFF. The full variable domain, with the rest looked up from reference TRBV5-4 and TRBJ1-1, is ETGVTQSPTHLIKTRGQQVTLRCSSQSGHNTVSWYQQALGQGPQFIFQYYREEENGRGNFPPRFSGLQFPNYSSELNVNALELDDSALYLCASSYDTGNTEAFFGQGTRLTVV.

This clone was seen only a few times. The CDR3 sequence: CASSRSSAVNTGELFF. CDR3 in DNA: TGTGCCAGCTCACGTTCTTCTGCGGTGAACACCGGGGAGCTGTTTTTT. The J gene is TRBJ2-2, the V gene TRBV18; no reliable D call. The germline CDR1 and CDR2 sequences are KGHSH and LQKENI. Deletions cut 4 bases from V and 1 base from J, with 13 bases between. The CDR3 loop spans 16 amino acids.

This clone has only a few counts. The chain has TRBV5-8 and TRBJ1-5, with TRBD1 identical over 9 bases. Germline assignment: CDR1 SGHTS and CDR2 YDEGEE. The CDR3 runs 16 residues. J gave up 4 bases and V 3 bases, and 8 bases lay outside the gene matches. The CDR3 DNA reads TGTGCCAGCAGCTCCGGACAGGGGACCGAAAATCAGCCCCAGCATTTT. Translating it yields CASSSGQGTENQPQHF.

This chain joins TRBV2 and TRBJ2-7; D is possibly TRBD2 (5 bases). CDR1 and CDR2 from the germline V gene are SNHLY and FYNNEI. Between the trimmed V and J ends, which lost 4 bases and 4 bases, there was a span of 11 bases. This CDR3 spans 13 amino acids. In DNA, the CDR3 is TGTGCCAGCAGTGTTAAGGAGCGGTACGAGCAGTACTTC. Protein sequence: CASSVKERYEQYF.

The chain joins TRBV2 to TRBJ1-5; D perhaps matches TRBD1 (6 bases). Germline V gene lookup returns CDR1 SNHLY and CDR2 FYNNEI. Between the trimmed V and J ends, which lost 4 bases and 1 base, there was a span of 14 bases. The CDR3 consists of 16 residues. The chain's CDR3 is CASSALGARSNQPQHF. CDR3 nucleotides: TGTGCCAGCAGTGCGTTGGGGGCGCGGAGCAATCAGCCCCAGCATTTT.

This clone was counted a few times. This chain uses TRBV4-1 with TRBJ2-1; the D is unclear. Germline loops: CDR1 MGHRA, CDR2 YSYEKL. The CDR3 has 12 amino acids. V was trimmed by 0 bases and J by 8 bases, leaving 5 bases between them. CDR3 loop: CASSQDGYEQFF. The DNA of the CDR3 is TGCGCCAGCAGCCAAGATGGCTATGAGCAGTTCTTC.

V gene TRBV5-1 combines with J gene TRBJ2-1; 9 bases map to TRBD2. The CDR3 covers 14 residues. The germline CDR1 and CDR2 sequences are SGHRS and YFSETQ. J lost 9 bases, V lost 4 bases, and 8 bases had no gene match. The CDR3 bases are TGCGCCAGCAGCAATAGCGGGAGCTTACTTGAGCAGTTCTTC. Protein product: CASSNSGSLLEQFF. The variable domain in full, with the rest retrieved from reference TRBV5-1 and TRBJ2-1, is KAGVTQTPRYLIKTRGQQVTLSCSPISGHRSVSWYQQTPGQGLQFLFEYFSETQRNKGNFPGRFSGRQFSNSRSEMNVSTLELGDSALYLCASSNSGSLLEQFFGPGTRLTVL.